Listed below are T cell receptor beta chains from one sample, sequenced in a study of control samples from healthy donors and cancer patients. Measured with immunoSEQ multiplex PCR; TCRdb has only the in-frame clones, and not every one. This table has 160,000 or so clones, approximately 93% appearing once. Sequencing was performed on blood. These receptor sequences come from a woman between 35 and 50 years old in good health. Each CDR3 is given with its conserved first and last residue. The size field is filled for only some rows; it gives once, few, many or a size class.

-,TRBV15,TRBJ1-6,CATSRDLKVKTLHF
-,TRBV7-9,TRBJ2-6,CASSLGGANVLTF
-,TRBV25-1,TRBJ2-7,CASSEFGTGAVRGEQYF
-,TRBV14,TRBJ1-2,CASSQVGSGRGYTF
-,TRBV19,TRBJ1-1,CAVRGRGTEAFF
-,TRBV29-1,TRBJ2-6,CSTGTGLSSGANVLTF
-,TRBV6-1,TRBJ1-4,CASSEVEEATNEKLFF
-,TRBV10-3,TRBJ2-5,CAISGGHQETQYF
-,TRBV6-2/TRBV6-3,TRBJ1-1,CASSPGTFTEAFF
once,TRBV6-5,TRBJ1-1,CASSTDGVNTEAFF
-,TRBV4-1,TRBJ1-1,CASISGWNTEAFF
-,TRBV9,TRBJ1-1,CASSVNRATEAFF
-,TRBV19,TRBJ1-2,CASSIQRQDYGYTF
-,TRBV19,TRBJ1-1,CASSGGGGLGTEAFF
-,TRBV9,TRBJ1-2,CASRVEGRGGYTF
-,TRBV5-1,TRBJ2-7,CASSLDRGRNEQYF
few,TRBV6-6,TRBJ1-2,CASMPAINYGYTF
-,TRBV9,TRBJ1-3,CASSVTGGAGNTIYF
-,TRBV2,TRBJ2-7,CASSGRGYSGSYEQYF
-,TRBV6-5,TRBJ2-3,CASSLTSDTQYF
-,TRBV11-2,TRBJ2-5,CASRSSGMYQETQYF
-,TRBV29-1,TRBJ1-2,CSVERQASNYGYTF
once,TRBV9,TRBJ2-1,CASSVGNRPNEQFF
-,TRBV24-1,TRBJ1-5,CATSDSRGNQPQHF
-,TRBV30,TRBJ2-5,CALDKTQYF
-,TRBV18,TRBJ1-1,CASSRDRGTEAFF
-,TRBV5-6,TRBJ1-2,CASSLGGRGLGYTF
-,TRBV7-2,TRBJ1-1,CASSFSRETEAFF
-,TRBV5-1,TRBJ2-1,CASSLGQGGEQFF
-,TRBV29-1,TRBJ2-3,CSVDMAVSTDTQYF
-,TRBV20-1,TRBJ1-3,CSASAADRGTGNTIYF
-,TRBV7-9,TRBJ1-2,CASRLTGDNGYTF
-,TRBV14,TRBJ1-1,CASSQDGASEAFF
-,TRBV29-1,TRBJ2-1,CSVYTGEWDNEQFF
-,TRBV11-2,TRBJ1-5,CASSLHGTGNQPQHF
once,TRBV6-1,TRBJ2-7,CASSDGGWSYEQYF
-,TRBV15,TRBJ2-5,CATSRNRGLGETQYF